This T cell receptor beta chain was obtained from a study of blood T cell repertoires in COVID-19. Libraries were prepared by immunoSEQ multiplex PCR; TCRdb keeps only in-frame clonotypes and omits some of them. The table lists about 210,000 clones, about 91% of them singletons. Trimming at V came to 7 bases and at J to 10 bases, leaving 10 bases not matched to a gene. The CDR3 is 14 residues long. Germline CDR1 and CDR2: SNHLY and FYNNEI. The receptor comes from a man younger than 40 with acute or convalescent COVID-19. V usage is TRBV2 and J usage is TRBJ1-6, with 7 bases fitting TRBD1. The material sequenced was peripheral blood. CDR3 amino acids: CASMGTERRSPLHF. The CDR3 DNA sequence: TGTGCCAGCATGGGGACAGAGCGTAGATCACCCCTCCACTTT.